Reported below is one T cell receptor (beta chain). The target antigen is unknown. This sample stems from a study of shared clonotypes between healthy human individuals. Study-level information: Per-donor plates numbered three CD4 naive, three CD4 memory, two CD8 naive and one CD8 memory. Overall study results and limits: A reduction in generation probabilities was seen for non-shared clonotypes relative to those shared by all four donors.

Clones were read by immunoSEQ multiplex PCR, and TCRdb kept only the in-frame ones, dropping some. The sample includes hundreds of thousands of clones, 96% of them seen just once. Naive CD8 isolation took CD45RO-negative cells positively selected for CCR7 and excluded terminally differentiated effector memory CD45RA+ cells. From germline, CDR1 is GTSNPN and CDR2 SVGIG (reference sequence). The CDR3 has 14 amino acids. V shed 2 bases and J 9 bases; nucleotides not matched to a gene: 10. This clonotype originated in a young woman in good health. Specimen: naive CD8+ T cells sorted from blood. This chain joins TRBV30 and TRBJ1-5, with 7 bases matching TRBD1. CDR3 sequence: CAWSSGQVGGPQHF. The CDR3 DNA reads TGTGCCTGGAGTAGCGGACAGGTCGGAGGGCCCCAGCATTTT.